This T cell receptor (beta chain) was obtained from a study of blood T cell repertoires in COVID-19. At the level of the study: Whether acute or convalescent, the COVID-19 samples came from the United States, Italy and Spain. Sources were T cells, B-cell-depleted T cells, or PBMCs; the material itself was cDNA or gDNA.

The protocol was immunoSEQ multiplex PCR, while the TCRdb copy is restricted to in-frame clones and leaves out a portion. The table shows 120,000 to 150,000 clones, with roughly 88% occurring only once. CDR3 length equals 12 residues. V was shortened by 9 bases and J by 5 bases, with 8 bases between the two germline ends. Germline V gene sequence: CDR1 LNHDA, CDR2 SQIVND (reference sequence). Sequencing was performed on peripheral blood. V and J are TRBV19 and TRBJ1-6; D unresolved. This receptor was identified in a human donor in a cohort sampled during active COVID-19. DNA for the CDR3: TGTGCCAGCAACAGAGATAATTCACCCCTCCACTTT. Amino acid sequence: CASNRDNSPLHF.